The TCR beta chain under discussion was sequenced for a study of shared clonotypes between healthy human individuals. Study-wide context: The study drew on a couple of women and three men aged 18 to 49 as donors. Broader study findings: Some clonotypes were shared by all four sorted-subset donors, while others were not shared. The non-shared ones had lower generation probabilities than the shared ones. About 5% was the fraction of naive CD4 clonotypes found shared across a few donors.

The CDR3 is 13 amino acids. With 7 bases removed from V and 7 bases from J, the gap between germline ends came to 14 bases. CDR1 is MDHEN and CDR2 is SYDVKM in the germline V gene. This clone showed up just once. No antigen is known for it. Evenly divided among several immunoSEQ plates was the genomic DNA of each subset. Repertoires were generated with immunoSEQ multiplex PCR, while TCRdb's copy carries only in-frame clones and drops some. This table has 850,000 to 1,100,000 clones, approximately 77% appearing once. This chain uses TRBV28 with TRBJ2-1; possible D gene TRBD1, 6 bases. Sequenced input: memory CD4+ T cells from PBMCs. Specified subset: CD45RA-negative fraction. The clonotype originates from a man in his late teens or twenties in good health. Some clones in this sample may be carry-over from other donors' samples. The CDR3 DNA follows: TGTGCCAGCATCACGGGACAATTAAATGAGCAGTTCTTC. This codes for CASITGQLNEQFF.